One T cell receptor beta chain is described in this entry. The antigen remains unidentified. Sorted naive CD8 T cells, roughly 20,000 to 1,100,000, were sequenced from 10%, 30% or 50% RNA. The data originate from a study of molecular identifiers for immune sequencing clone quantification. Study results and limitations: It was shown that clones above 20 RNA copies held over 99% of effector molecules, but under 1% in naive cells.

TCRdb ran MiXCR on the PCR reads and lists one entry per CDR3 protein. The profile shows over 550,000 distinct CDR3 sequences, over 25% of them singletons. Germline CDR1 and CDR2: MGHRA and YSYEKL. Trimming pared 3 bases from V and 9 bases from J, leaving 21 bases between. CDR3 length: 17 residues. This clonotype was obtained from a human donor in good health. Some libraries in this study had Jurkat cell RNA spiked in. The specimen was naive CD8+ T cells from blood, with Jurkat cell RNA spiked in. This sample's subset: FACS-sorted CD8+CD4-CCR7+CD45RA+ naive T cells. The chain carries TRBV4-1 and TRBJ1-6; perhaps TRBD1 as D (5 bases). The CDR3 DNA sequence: TGCGCCAGCAGCCAGGGGGACGGTAAGAGTCGGCTTTCACCCCTCCACTTT. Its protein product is CASSQGDGKSRLSPLHF.